This entry lists 22 T cell receptor beta chains sequenced from one sample in a study of CD8+ T cells in alopecia areata. Extraction and reverse transcription of RNA yielded cDNA as the sequencing template. TCRdb's table, derived via immunoSEQ multiplex PCR, lists solely in-frame clones and lacks some. Of some 180,000 clones in the sample, about 61% are singletons; the top ten hold roughly 5.3%. Sequenced material: CD8+ T cells sorted from blood. Receptors were obtained from a human donor in good health.

This clone was seen only a few times. CDR3: CASSQEDRAGYTF. CDR3 sequence (DNA): TGTGCCAGCAGCCAAGAAGATAGGGCTGGCTACACCTTC. V and J are TRBV14 and TRBJ1-2; D call uncertain. The germline V gene encodes CDR1 SGHDN and CDR2 FVKESK. The CDR3 has 13 amino acids. V lost 0 bases to trimming and J lost 7 bases, with 9 bases between them.

V is TRBV4-1 and J is TRBJ1-1; TRBD1 might be the D (6 bases). Germline CDR1 is MGHRA and CDR2 is YSYEKL. V dropped 3 bases and J dropped 6 bases, with 20 bases sitting between them. This CDR3 spans 16 amino acids. CDR3 sequence: CASSHEEGGENPEAFF. The CDR3 DNA is TGCGCCAGCAGCCACGAAGAGGGGGGCGAGAATCCTGAAGCTTTCTTT.

This clone was counted a few times. CDR3 DNA sequence: TGTGCCAGCAGCTTCAGGCAGGGGGCAAACAATGAGCAGTTCTTC. Translating gives CASSFRQGANNEQFF. The V call is TRBV5-4, the J call TRBJ2-1; TRBD1 matches 8 bases. The CDR3 covers 15 residues. Unmatched junction bases numbered 6, after V lost 2 bases and J lost 5 bases. Germline V lookup: CDR1 SGHNT, CDR2 YYREEE (reference sequence).

About this clone itself: Other DNA sequences in the same sample also yield this CDR3. CDR3 coding DNA: TGTGCCAGCAGCCCGGGAGCGAACACTGAAGCTTTCTTT. This sequence encodes CASSPGANTEAFF. The chain couples TRBV6-5 to TRBJ1-1; D remains unclear. V lost 6 bases and J 1 base, leaving 9 bases between the germline ends. The CDR3 loop spans 13 amino acids. CDR1 MNHEY and CDR2 SVGAGI come from the germline V gene.

Only a few counts were recorded for this clone. The sample carries other DNA sequences with the same CDR3. The rearrangement links TRBV27 to TRBJ2-3; D unresolved. The CDR3 has 13 residues. The germline V gene encodes CDR1 MNHEY and CDR2 SMNVEV (reference sequence). Trimming took 2 bases from V and 3 from J, leaving 6 bases between them. The CDR3 nucleotides are TGTGCCAGCAGTTTAGCGTCTACAGATACGCAGTATTTT. Protein: CASSLASTDTQYF.

The chain is built from TRBV10-2 and TRBJ2-3; TRBD1 matches at 10 bases. The length of the CDR3 is 12 residues. Unmatched junction bases numbered 5, after V lost 11 bases and J lost 6 bases. The V gene's germline CDR1 is WSHSY and CDR2 SAAADI. The DNA of the CDR3 is TGCGCCGGCGGACAGGGGGTGGATACGCAGTATTTT. Translated, it gives CAGGQGVDTQYF.

The chain combines TRBV5-1 with TRBJ1-1; D may be TRBD1 (5 bases). Germline lookup yields CDR1 SGHRS and CDR2 YFSETQ. V lost 4 bases and J lost 1, with 23 bases in between. The CDR3 consists of 18 residues. The CDR3 region has the DNA TGCGCCAGCAGCGAGGGACTGCTCCCCTTGGGGACGAACACTGAAGCTTTCTTT. It translates to CASSEGLLPLGTNTEAFF.

This clone has a handful of counts. The V and J genes are TRBV25-1 and TRBJ1-2, with 9 bases matching TRBD1. J was trimmed by 5 bases and V by 1 base; bases with no gene match: 5. CDR1 is MGHDK and CDR2 is SYGVNS in the germline V gene. This CDR3 is 15 amino acids long. CDR3 sequence: CASSESTGGIYGYTF. In nucleotides, the CDR3 is TGTGCCAGCAGTGAATCTACAGGGGGCATATATGGCTACACCTTC.

The gene calls are TRBV15 and TRBJ1-2; D is undetermined. CDR3 length: 14 amino acids. Germline-derived CDR1 and CDR2 are LNHNV and YYDKDF (reference sequence). Trimming took off 8 bases at V and 0 bases at J, with 13 bases between the two ends. The CDR3 here is CATARSGANYGYTF. CDR3 bases: TGTGCCACCGCGAGGTCCGGAGCTAACTATGGCTACACCTTC.

The V call is TRBV4-1, the J call TRBJ2-3, with 8 bases aligning to TRBD2. CDR3 length: 16 amino acids. Germline-derived CDR1 and CDR2 are MGHRA and YSYEKL. V lost 4 bases and J lost 4; bases outside the gene matches: 10. CDR3 coding DNA: TGCGCCAGCAGCCTACGAGCGGGGGAGCAAGCAGATACGCAGTATTTT. Encoded protein: CASSLRAGEQADTQYF.

This clone was detected only a few times. The V call is TRBV6-6, the J call TRBJ2-1; 8 bases agree with TRBD2. The CDR3 sequence is 14 residues long. Germline CDR1 MNHNY, CDR2 SVGAGI (reference sequence). V shed 1 base and J 5 bases; nucleotides not matched to a gene: 1. The CDR3 DNA is TGTGCCAGCAGTTACTTACTAGCGGACAATGAGCAGTTCTTC. Translating gives CASSYLLADNEQFF.

The V call is TRBV9, the J call TRBJ1-5; D possibly corresponds to TRBD1 (5 bases). Germline V gene data show CDR1 as SGDLS and CDR2 as YYNGEE. The CDR3 spans 12 residues. The V gene lost 0 bases and the J gene lost 10 bases, with 8 bases spanning the gap. Here the CDR3 reads CASSVAGGPQHF. CDR3 bases: TGTGCCAGCAGCGTAGCTGGGGGACCCCAGCATTTT.

This clone was recorded only once. V usage is TRBV27 and J usage is TRBJ1-5; D perhaps matches TRBD1 (6 bases). The ends were cut back, 8 bases at V and 7 bases at J, with 15 bases in the middle. The CDR3 is 13 residues long. Germline assignment: CDR1 MNHEY and CDR2 SMNVEV (reference sequence). CDR3 DNA: TGTGCCAGCGCCCAACAGGGTTGGCAGCCCCAGCATTTT. Its translation: CASAQQGWQPQHF.

In its sample, this clone was seen a few times. The CDR3 nucleotides are TGTGCCAGCAGTTTTCAGGGGGGCTACACCTTC. Encoded protein: CASSFQGGYTF. The V gene is TRBV2, the J gene TRBJ1-2, with D perhaps TRBD1 (6 bases). The CDR3 extends over 11 amino acids. V lost 5 bases, J lost 8 bases, and 9 bases lay in between. CDR1 and CDR2 from the germline V gene are SNHLY and FYNNEI.

This clone was picked up a small number of times. The V gene is TRBV11-2, the J gene TRBJ2-1; D ambiguous. Germline V gene data show CDR1 as SGHAT and CDR2 as FQNNGV. CDR3 length equals 13 residues. Trimming stripped 0 bases from V and 6 bases from J, with 6 bases between. The CDR3 sequence: CASSLEYGNEQFF. CDR3 DNA: TGTGCCAGCAGCTTAGAGTACGGCAATGAGCAGTTCTTC.

The chain links TRBV19 to TRBJ2-1, with D tentatively TRBD1 (5 bases). This CDR3 region has 15 residues. CDR1 LNHDA and CDR2 SQIVND come from the germline V gene (reference sequence). Trimming removed 7 bases from V and 1 base from J, with 14 bases in between. The CDR3, as DNA: TGTGCCAGTACCGTAACGGCAGGGTCCTACAATGAGCAGTTCTTC. Its translation is CASTVTAGSYNEQFF.

The table lists this clone with a few counts. V gene TRBV19 combines with J gene TRBJ1-1; 7 bases match TRBD1. The CDR3 extends over 15 amino acids. V dropped 7 bases and J dropped 2; count of bases not matched to a gene: 10. Germline CDR1 reads LNHDA; CDR2 reads SQIVND (reference sequence). The CDR3: CASTLRQGGNTEAFF. The CDR3 coding sequence is TGTGCCAGTACCTTACGACAGGGAGGTAACACTGAAGCTTTCTTT.

The V gene is TRBV9, the J gene TRBJ1-5, with 9 bases fitting TRBD1. Looked up from germline, CDR1 is SGDLS and CDR2 is YYNGEE. CDR3 length: 15 amino acids. V lost 2 bases, J lost 6 bases, and 6 bases stayed unmatched. Here the CDR3 reads CASSVGTGNAQPQHF. The CDR3 bases are TGTGCCAGCAGCGTCGGGACAGGGAACGCTCAGCCCCAGCATTTT.

The rearrangement links TRBV4-1 to TRBJ2-7; possible D gene TRBD2, 6 bases. The germline CDR1 and CDR2 sequences are MGHRA and YSYEKL. The CDR3 consists of 16 residues. Trimming left V 4 bases short and J 0 bases short, with 16 bases between. DNA of the CDR3: TGCGCCAGCAGCCGAGGAGGGACTCCTAGCTCCTACGAGCAGTACTTC. Its protein product is CASSRGGTPSSYEQYF.

As regards this clone: The same CDR3 also results from other DNA sequences found in this sample. The rearrangement joins TRBV5-1 to TRBJ2-7; D not certain. Germline V CDR1 and CDR2: SGHRS, YFSETQ. The CDR3 has 13 amino acids. V lost 2 bases to trimming and J lost 1 base, with 7 bases between them. Here the CDR3 reads CASSFGLSYEQYF. The CDR3 nucleotides are TGCGCCAGCAGCTTCGGGCTTTCCTACGAGCAGTACTTC. Complete variable domain (other parts from reference TRBV5-1 and TRBJ2-7): KAGVTQTPRYLIKTRGQQVTLSCSPISGHRSVSWYQQTPGQGLQFLFEYFSETQRNKGNFPGRFSGRQFSNSRSEMNVSTLELGDSALYLCASSFGLSYEQYFGPGTRLTVT.

Here the CDR3 DNA reads TGTGCCAGCGGGCGGGGGGCGTACAATGAGCAGTTCTTC. This gives the protein CASGRGAYNEQFF. The rearrangement links TRBV2 to TRBJ2-1; 8 bases line up with TRBD2. J was trimmed by 4 bases and V by 8 bases; bases with no gene match: 4. The CDR3 is made up of 13 amino acids. Germline CDR1 and CDR2: SNHLY and FYNNEI. The entire variable domain, with the rest obtained from reference TRBV2 and TRBJ2-1, is as follows: EPEVTQTPSHQVTQMGQEVILRCVPISNHLYFYWYRQILGQKVEFLVSFYNNEISEKSEIFDDQFSVERPDGSNFTLKIRSTKLEDSAMYFCASGRGAYNEQFFGPGTRLTVL.

The chain is built from TRBV7-9 and TRBJ1-2; no definite D call. Between the trimmed V and J ends, which lost 5 bases and 8 bases, there was a span of 18 bases. This CDR3 region has 14 residues. The germline gives CDR1 SEHNR, CDR2 FQNEAQ (reference sequence). The CDR3 loop reads CASSIPTDLYGYTF. In nucleotides, the CDR3 is TGTGCCAGCAGCATCCCGACCGACCTATACGGCTACACCTTC.